Presented here are 3 T cell receptor beta chains from one specimen sequenced in a study of beta chain features in type 1 diabetes. Of the isolated RNA, all was reverse transcribed, and so the sequenced material was expressed TCRB transcripts. Method: immunoSEQ multiplex PCR; TCRdb's copy keeps in-frame clones and lacks some. Of hundreds of thousands of clones in the sample, 7.5% to 10% were seen once. Sequenced material: naive CD4+ T cells from blood. These receptors were obtained from a woman aged 18-29 years in good health.

This clone was seen only a few times. The chain joins TRBV6-1 to TRBJ1-1, with no clear D. There are 13 residues in the CDR3. V lost 1 base and J 5 bases, leaving 8 bases between the germline ends. Germline values: CDR1 MNHNS, CDR2 SASEGT. CDR3 region: CASSEVTETEAFF. The CDR3 nucleotides are TGTGCCAGCAGTGAAGTAACAGAGACTGAAGCTTTCTTT.

The rearrangement links TRBV7-9 to TRBJ1-1; 9 positions agree with TRBD1. Trimming cost V 5 bases and J 3 bases; bases outside gene matches: 13. The CDR3 contains 17 residues. Germline V gene data show CDR1 as SEHNR and CDR2 as FQNEAQ (reference sequence). The CDR3 DNA follows: TGTGCCAGCAGCCCCGGACAGGGGAGTGGACTAGACACTGAAGCTTTCTTT. It yields the protein CASSPGQGSGLDTEAFF.

This sequence joins TRBV14 and TRBJ2-5, with 7 bases that match TRBD2. The CDR3 is 11 amino acids. The V and J ends lost 1 base and 10 bases, in that order; junction bases with no gene match: 0. The germline CDR1 and CDR2 sequences are SGHDN and FVKESK. The CDR3 DNA is TGTGCCAGCAGCCAAGGGGGGGGCCAGTACTTC. Translated, it gives CASSQGGGQYF.